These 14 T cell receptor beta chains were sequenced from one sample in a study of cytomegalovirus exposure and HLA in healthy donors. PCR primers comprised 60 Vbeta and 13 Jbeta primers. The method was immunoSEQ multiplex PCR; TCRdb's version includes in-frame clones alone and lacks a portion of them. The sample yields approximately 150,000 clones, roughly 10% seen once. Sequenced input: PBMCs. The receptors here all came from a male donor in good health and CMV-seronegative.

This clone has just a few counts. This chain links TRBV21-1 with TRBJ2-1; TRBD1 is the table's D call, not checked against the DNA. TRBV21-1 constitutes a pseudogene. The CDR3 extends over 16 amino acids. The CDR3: CASSKGLTGIDNEQFF. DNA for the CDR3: TGTGCCAGCAGCAAAGGGCTGACAGGGATCGACAATGAGCAGTTCTTC.

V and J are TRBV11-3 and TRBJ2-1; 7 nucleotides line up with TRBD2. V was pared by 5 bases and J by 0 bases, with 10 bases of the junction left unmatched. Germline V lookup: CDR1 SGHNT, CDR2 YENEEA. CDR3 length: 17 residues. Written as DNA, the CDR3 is TGTGCCAGCAGCCCCAGGGTTGGGGGGGACTCCTACAATGAGCAGTTCTTC. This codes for CASSPRVGGDSYNEQFF.

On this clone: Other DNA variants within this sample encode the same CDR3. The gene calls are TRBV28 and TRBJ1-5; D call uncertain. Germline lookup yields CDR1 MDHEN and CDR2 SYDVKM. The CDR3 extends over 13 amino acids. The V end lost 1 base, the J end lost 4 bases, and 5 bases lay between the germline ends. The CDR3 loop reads CASSLSQNQPQHF. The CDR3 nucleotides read TGTGCCAGCAGTTTATCTCAGAATCAGCCCCAGCATTTT.

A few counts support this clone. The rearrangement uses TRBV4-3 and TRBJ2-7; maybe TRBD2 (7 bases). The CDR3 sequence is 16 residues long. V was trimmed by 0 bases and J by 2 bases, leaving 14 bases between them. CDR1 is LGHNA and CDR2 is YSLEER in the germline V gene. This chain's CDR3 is CASSQDSGGPTYEQYF. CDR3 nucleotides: TGCGCCAGCAGCCAAGATTCCGGGGGGCCCACCTACGAGCAGTACTTC.

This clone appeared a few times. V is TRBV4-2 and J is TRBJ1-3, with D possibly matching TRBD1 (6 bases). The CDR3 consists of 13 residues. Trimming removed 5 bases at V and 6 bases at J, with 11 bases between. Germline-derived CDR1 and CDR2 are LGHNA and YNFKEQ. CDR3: CASSSWTENTIYF. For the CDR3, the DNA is TGTGCCAGCAGCTCCTGGACAGAAAACACCATATATTTT.

Written as DNA, the CDR3 is TGTGCCAGCAGCCTGACAGCTTATAGCAATCAGCCCCAGCATTTT. It translates to CASSLTAYSNQPQHF. The rearrangement uses TRBV27 and TRBJ1-5; D may be TRBD1 (5 bases). The germline gives CDR1 MNHEY, CDR2 SMNVEV (reference sequence). The CDR3 runs 15 residues. Trimming removed 6 bases from V and 0 bases from J, with 12 bases in between.

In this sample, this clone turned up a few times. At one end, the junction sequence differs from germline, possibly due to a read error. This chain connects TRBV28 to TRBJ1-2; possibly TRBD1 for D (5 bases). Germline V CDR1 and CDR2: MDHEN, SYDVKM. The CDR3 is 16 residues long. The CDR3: CASSFFRVGDLGGCTF. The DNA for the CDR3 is TGTGCCAGCAGTTTCTTTCGGGTCGGGGACTTAGGTGGCTGCACCTTC.

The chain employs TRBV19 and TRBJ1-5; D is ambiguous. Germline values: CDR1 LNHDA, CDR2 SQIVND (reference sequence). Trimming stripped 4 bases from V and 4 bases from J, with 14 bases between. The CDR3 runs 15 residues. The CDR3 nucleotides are TGTGCCAGTAGTAACGTAGGGAGCTCTAATCAGCCCCAGCATTTT. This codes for CASSNVGSSNQPQHF.

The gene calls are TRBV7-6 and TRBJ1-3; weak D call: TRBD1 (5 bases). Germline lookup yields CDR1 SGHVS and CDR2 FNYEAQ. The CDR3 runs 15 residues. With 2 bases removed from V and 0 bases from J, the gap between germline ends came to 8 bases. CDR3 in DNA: TGTGCCAGCAGCTTAACAGGCGGCTCTGGAAACACCATATATTTT. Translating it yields CASSLTGGSGNTIYF.

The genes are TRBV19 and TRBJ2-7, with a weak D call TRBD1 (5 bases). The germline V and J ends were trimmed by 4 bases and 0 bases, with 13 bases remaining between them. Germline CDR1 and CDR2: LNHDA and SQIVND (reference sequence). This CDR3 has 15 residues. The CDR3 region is CASSTTPDSSYEQYF. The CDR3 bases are TGTGCCAGTAGTACAACCCCTGACAGCTCCTACGAGCAGTACTTC.

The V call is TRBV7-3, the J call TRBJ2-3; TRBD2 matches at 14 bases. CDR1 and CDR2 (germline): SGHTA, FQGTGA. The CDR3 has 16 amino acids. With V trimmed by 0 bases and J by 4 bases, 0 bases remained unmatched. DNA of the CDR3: TGTGCCAGCAGCTTAACGGGACTAGCGGGAGCAGATACGCAGTATTTT. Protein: CASSLTGLAGADTQYF.

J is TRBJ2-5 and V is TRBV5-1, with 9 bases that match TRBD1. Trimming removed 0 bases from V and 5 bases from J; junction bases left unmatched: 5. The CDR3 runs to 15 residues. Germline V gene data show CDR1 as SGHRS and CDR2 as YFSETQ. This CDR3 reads CASSLAQGAWETQYF. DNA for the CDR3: TGCGCCAGCAGCTTGGCACAGGGGGCATGGGAGACCCAGTACTTC.

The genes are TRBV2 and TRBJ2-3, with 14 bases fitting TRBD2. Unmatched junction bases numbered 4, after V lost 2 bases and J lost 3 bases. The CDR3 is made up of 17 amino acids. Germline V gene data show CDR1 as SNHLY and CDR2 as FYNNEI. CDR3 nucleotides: TGTGCCAGCAGTGAATTGACTAGCGGGAGGGGAACAGATACGCAGTATTTT. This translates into CASSELTSGRGTDTQYF.

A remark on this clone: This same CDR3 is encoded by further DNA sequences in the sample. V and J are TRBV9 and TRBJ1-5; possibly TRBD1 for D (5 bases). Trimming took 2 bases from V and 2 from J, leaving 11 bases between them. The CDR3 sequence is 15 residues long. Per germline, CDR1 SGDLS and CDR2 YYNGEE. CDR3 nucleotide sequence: TGTGCCAGCAGCGTGGGCGGGACGGGCAATCAGCCCCAGCATTTT. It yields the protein CASSVGGTGNQPQHF.